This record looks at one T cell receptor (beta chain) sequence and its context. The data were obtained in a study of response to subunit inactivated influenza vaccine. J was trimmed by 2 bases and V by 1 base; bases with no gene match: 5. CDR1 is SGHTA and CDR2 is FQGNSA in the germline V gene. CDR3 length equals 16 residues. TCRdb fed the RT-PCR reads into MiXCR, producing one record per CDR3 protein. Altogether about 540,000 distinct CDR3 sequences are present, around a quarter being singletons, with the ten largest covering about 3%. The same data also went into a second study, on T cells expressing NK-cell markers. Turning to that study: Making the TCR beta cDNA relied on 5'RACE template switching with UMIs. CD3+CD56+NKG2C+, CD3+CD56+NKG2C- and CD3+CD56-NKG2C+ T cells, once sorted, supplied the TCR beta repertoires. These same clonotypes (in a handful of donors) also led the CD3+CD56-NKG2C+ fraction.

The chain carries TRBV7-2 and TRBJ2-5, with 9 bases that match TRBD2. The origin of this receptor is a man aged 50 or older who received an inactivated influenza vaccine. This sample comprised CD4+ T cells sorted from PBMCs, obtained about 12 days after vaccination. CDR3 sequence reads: CASSLEVAGGQETQYF. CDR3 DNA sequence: TGTGCCAGCAGCTTAGAAGTGGCGGGGGGGCAAGAGACCCAGTACTTC.